This T cell receptor beta chain appears in the sequencing data of a study of T cells in Graves' hyperthyroidism and ophthalmopathy. Deletions cut 5 bases from V and 3 bases from J, with 13 bases between. The CDR3 length is 14 residues. These patients, aged 18 to 65, had recently diagnosed hyperthyroidism lasting under 2 months. It was RNA transcripts that yielded the amplified TCR beta CDR3 regions. The TCR CDR3 was amplified in a first-round RT-PCR using the HTBI primer set. TCRdb independently ran MiXCR on the multiplex PCR reads; one entry per CDR3 protein. The sample has around 700,000 distinct CDR3 sequences, about 35% seen once. Study findings and constraints: Ophthalmopathy got predicted by the model a median around six months before its onset.

This clonotype was counted many times. Its target is not known. The TCR comes from a middle-aged woman with Graves' hyperthyroidism. The chain uses TRBV12-3 or TRBV12-4 and TRBJ1-2; a possible D gene is TRBD1 (6 bases). The sample comprised blood. This CDR3 reads CASSLHGGDYGYTF. As DNA, the CDR3 is TGTGCCAGCAGTCTCCACGGGGGCGACTATGGCTACACCTTC.